This T cell receptor beta chain originates from a study of blood T cell repertoires in COVID-19. Study-level information: Samples came from the United States, Italy and Spain, spanning acute and convalescent COVID-19.

V was clipped by 6 bases and J by 4 bases, with 15 bases between them. In germline, CDR1 is SNHLY, CDR2 FYNNEI. CDR3 length: 14 amino acids. Ten or more counts support this clone. As handled by the study authors: Nucleated cell number was recorded as an estimate derived from reference gene primer amplification. Some clones are missing from TCRdb's copy, which holds only in-frame ones; the method was immunoSEQ multiplex PCR. The V and J calls and the clone size are those of that table, but D and trimming were determined from the DNA. The sample holds roughly 380,000 clones, roughly 90% seen once. This clonotype was sampled from a woman aged 35 to 49 with COVID-19, enrolled during active disease. Material for sequencing was peripheral blood. The V call is TRBV2, the J call TRBJ1-2; a weak D match, TRBD1 (6 bases). The CDR3, as DNA: TGTGCCAGCAGCGGAGCCCTAGGGGGCTATGGCTACACCTTC. This codes for CASSGALGGYGYTF.